Following are 14 T cell receptor beta chains from one sample sequenced in a study of PD-1 blockade in mismatch repair-deficient tumors. Method: immunoSEQ multiplex PCR; TCRdb's copy keeps in-frame clones and lacks some. Among around 37,000 clones listed, roughly 84% were seen once. The sequences come from PBMCs, collected 38 to 40 weeks after starting pembrolizumab. The receptors derive from an adult with mismatch repair-deficient cancer.

V gene TRBV6-5 combines with J gene TRBJ2-1; D might be TRBD1 (6 bases). V gave up 6 bases and J gave up 6 bases, with 18 bases separating them. This CDR3 spans 15 amino acids. The germline gives CDR1 MNHEY, CDR2 SVGAGI. CDR3 sequence: CASSATGWGFNEQFF. The CDR3 DNA is TGTGCCAGCAGCGCAACAGGGTGGGGTTTCAATGAGCAGTTCTTC.

V and J are TRBV5-4 and TRBJ2-6, with D tentatively TRBD2 (6 bases). The germline CDR1 and CDR2 sequences are SGHNT and YYREEE (reference sequence). The CDR3 is made up of 17 amino acids. Deletions cut 2 bases from V and 0 bases from J, with 12 bases between. This CDR3 is CASSFGGRSSGANVLTF. For the CDR3, the DNA is TGTGCCAGCAGCTTTGGGGGGAGAAGCTCTGGGGCCAACGTCCTGACTTTC.

Note on this clone: The identical CDR3 is also encoded by other nucleotide sequences in the sample. This sequence joins TRBV29-1 and TRBJ2-7; possible D gene TRBD2, 6 bases. Germline V gene data show CDR1 as SQVTM and CDR2 as ANQGSEA. The V end was cut by 3 bases, the J end by 0 bases, with 12 bases between. This CDR3 is built from 14 residues. CDR3 amino acids: CSVEPTGVSYEQYF. The CDR3 nucleotides read TGCAGCGTTGAGCCGACGGGGGTCTCCTACGAGCAGTACTTC.

This chain uses TRBV5-6 with TRBJ2-7, with D perhaps matching TRBD1 (6 bases). The germline V gene has CDR1 SGHDT and CDR2 YYEEEE. The CDR3 length is 13 residues. V was clipped by 6 bases and J by 0 bases, with 10 bases between them. CDR3 in amino acids: CASTDRISYEQYF. In DNA, the CDR3 is TGTGCCAGCACCGACAGGATCTCCTACGAGCAGTACTTC.

Of note for this clone: At the DNA level, this CDR3 is encoded by other sequences in the same sample as well. The gene calls are TRBV18 and TRBJ2-6, with TRBD1 identical over 11 bases. The V gene's germline CDR1 is KGHSH and CDR2 LQKENI. CDR3 length: 19 amino acids. J was trimmed by 1 base and V by 3 bases; bases with no gene match: 8. The CDR3 is CASSPRTGGIPSGANVLTF. For the CDR3, the DNA is TGTGCCAGCTCACCCAGGACAGGGGGCATCCCGTCTGGGGCCAACGTCCTGACTTTC.

The table lists this clone with a few counts. The chain recombines TRBV10-3 with TRBJ2-7; TRBD2 matches at 9 bases. CDR3 length: 14 residues. Germline assignment: CDR1 ENHRY and CDR2 SYGVKD. Trimming took 3 bases from V and 2 from J; bases not matched to a gene: 2. This CDR3 is CAISDEREAYEQYF. The CDR3, as DNA: TGTGCCATCAGTGATGAGCGGGAGGCCTACGAGCAGTACTTC.

This clone was seen just once. The chain uses TRBV10-3 and TRBJ1-4, with 7 nucleotides matching TRBD1. This CDR3 comprises 15 residues. Trimming removed 3 bases from V and 7 bases from J; junction bases left unmatched: 8. Germline CDR1 is ENHRY and CDR2 is SYGVKD. The CDR3 DNA follows: TGTGCCATCAGTGATATTGGCAGGGGGAGTGAAAAACTGTTTTTT. Protein product: CAISDIGRGSEKLFF.

This clone was seen only a few times. This chain uses TRBV5-5 with TRBJ1-2; D uncertain. This CDR3 is 15 amino acids long. Germline CDR1 reads SGHKS; CDR2 reads YYEKEE (reference sequence). The V end lost 1 base, the J end lost 2 bases, and 12 bases lay between the germline ends. CDR3 in amino acids: CASSLRDYSNYGYTF. CDR3 DNA: TGTGCCAGCAGCTTGCGAGACTACAGCAACTATGGCTACACCTTC.

This clone appeared once. V usage is TRBV30 and J usage is TRBJ2-1; a possible D gene is TRBD2 (6 bases). This CDR3 is built from 14 residues. CDR1 GTSNPN and CDR2 SVGIG come from the germline V gene (reference sequence). With 4 bases removed from V and 1 base from J, the gap between germline ends came to 11 bases. CDR3 coding DNA: TGTGCCTGGACCATGGGGGGTTCCTACAATGAGCAGTTCTTC. Translating it yields CAWTMGGSYNEQFF.

The chain has TRBV30 and TRBJ2-7, with D perhaps matching TRBD1 (6 bases). Trimming took 3 bases from V and 4 from J, leaving 10 bases between them. The CDR3 is 12 amino acids. Germline values: CDR1 GTSNPN, CDR2 SVGIG (reference sequence). CDR3 residues: CAWRWTEYEQYF. The CDR3 DNA reads TGTGCCTGGAGATGGACAGAATACGAGCAGTACTTC.

The J gene is TRBJ2-3, the V gene TRBV5-1; tentatively, D is TRBD1 (6 bases). Germline assignment: CDR1 SGHRS and CDR2 YFSETQ. The CDR3 runs to 12 residues. Trimming removed 5 bases at V and 5 bases at J, with 9 bases between. CDR3: CASRPGEDTQYF. Written as DNA, the CDR3 is TGCGCCAGCAGACCAGGGGAAGATACGCAGTATTTT.

The rearrangement joins TRBV5-4 to TRBJ2-5, with 7 bases matching TRBD1. The V and J ends lost 4 bases and 4 bases, in that order; junction bases with no gene match: 13. The germline gives CDR1 SGHNT, CDR2 YYREEE (reference sequence). CDR3 size: 16 residues. CDR3: CASSDRTGDIGETQYF. The CDR3, as DNA: TGTGCCAGCAGCGATAGGACAGGAGACATTGGAGAGACCCAGTACTTC.

This clone was detected only a few times. The chain has TRBV28 and TRBJ2-7; 7 bases match TRBD1. Germline assignment: CDR1 MDHEN and CDR2 SYDVKM. This CDR3 has 15 amino acids. The V gene end was trimmed by 6 bases and the J gene end by 4 bases; junction bases not matched to a gene: 12. DNA for the CDR3: TGTGCCAGCAGAATGACAGGGCCTCTCAGGTACGAGCAGTACTTC. This codes for CASRMTGPLRYEQYF.

This clone was found a few times. Other nucleotide sequences from this sample produce the same CDR3. The chain is built from TRBV5-4 and TRBJ2-7; 8 bases are shared with TRBD1. The CDR3 spans 15 residues. With 4 bases clipped from V and 7 bases from J, the junction kept 13 bases outside the gene matches. CDR1 is SGHNT and CDR2 is YYREEE in the germline V gene (reference sequence). CDR3 nucleotides: TGTGCCAGCAGCCTACGGACAGGGCTCACGAAAGAGCAGTACTTC. Its translation is CASSLRTGLTKEQYF.